These T cell receptor beta chains were read from a single sample in a study of early T cells in non-severe SARS-CoV-2 infection. TCRdb used MiXCR to reprocess the 5' RACE reads, holding one entry per CDR3 protein. The sample lists 20,000 to 25,000 distinct CDR3 sequences; roughly 5% were seen once. Sequencing used whole blood. The receptors originated from an adult who was a healthcare worker with PCR-confirmed SARS-CoV-2 infection or an uninfected control (not recorded which). Each CDR3 is given with its conserved first and last residue. The D gene is left open where the match is weak. Clone size, where shown, is once, few, many, or a class for clones that have expanded.

J	V	D	size	DNA	CDR3
TRBJ2-1	TRBV24-1	TRBD2	few	TGTGCCACCAGTGACTTGCGTCTAGCGGGGAGCAATGAGCAGTTCTTC	CATSDLRLAGSNEQFF
TRBJ2-2	TRBV19	NA	few	TGTGCCAGTAAAAGTCAGTCGGCGGGGACCGGGGAGCTGTTTTTT	CASKSQSAGTGELFF
TRBJ1-5	TRBV5-4	NA	few	TGTGCCAGCAGCTTGGGTCAGGATAGCAATCAGCCCCAGCATTTT	CASSLGQDSNQPQHF
TRBJ2-3	TRBV13	TRBD2	many	TGTGCCAGCAGCCGGATTCAGCGGGAGACAGATACGCAGTATTTT	CASSRIQRETDTQYF
TRBJ2-3	TRBV20-1	NA	many	TGCAGTGCTAGCCCAGGGGCGGGAGCAGGCGATACGCAGTATTTT	CSASPGAGAGDTQYF
TRBJ1-3	TRBV24-1	TRBD1	NA	TGTGCCACCGCATCCGGGACAGACGGAAACACCATATATTTT	CATASGTDGNTIYF
TRBJ2-5	TRBV5-5	NA	NA	TGTGCCAGCAGCCGATGGGGACTTCAAGAGACCCAGTACTTC	CASSRWGLQETQYF
TRBJ2-1	TRBV7-9	TRBD2	few	TGTGCCAGCAGCCCCGCGACTAGCGGGATAAACAATGAGCAGTTCTTC	CASSPATSGINNEQFF
TRBJ2-3	TRBV20-1	TRBD2	many	TGCAGTGCAGGACTAGCGGGAGAGCTCAATACGCAGTATTTT	CSAGLAGELNTQYF
TRBJ1-5	TRBV27	TRBD1	many	TGTGCCAGCAGCCGCCGTGTCCAGGGACAGGGGGCTCCCAGCAATCAGCCCCAGCATTTT	CASSRRVQGQGAPSNQPQHF
TRBJ1-2	TRBV7-9	NA	many	TGTGCCAGCCGCCAGGAGGCCTATGGCTACACCTTC	CASRQEAYGYTF
TRBJ1-1	TRBV11-2	NA	many	TGTGCCAGCAGCATCAGACAGACTGAAGCTTTCTTT	CASSIRQTEAFF
TRBJ2-3	TRBV18	NA	many	TGTGCCAGCTCACCACGTACGGCCCAGGGTACAGATACGCAGTATTTT	CASSPRTAQGTDTQYF
TRBJ1-1	TRBV6-4	NA	many	TGTGCCAGCAGTGACTCGAGTCCCTCGAATACCGACACTGAAGCTTTCTTT	CASSDSSPSNTDTEAFF
TRBJ2-1	TRBV7-9	NA	NA	TGTGCCAGCAGCTATCCGGGGGCTGGCTACAATGAGCAGTTCTTC	CASSYPGAGYNEQFF
TRBJ2-3	TRBV12-3/TRBV12-4	TRBD2	few	TGTGCCAGCAGTGGCTTTAGCGGGATCACGGCTGATACGCAGTATTTT	CASSGFSGITADTQYF
TRBJ2-1	TRBV29-1	TRBD1	many	TGCAGCGTTGAAACTGGGGACAGCTCGGGCGTGTACAATGAGCAGTTCTTC	CSVETGDSSGVYNEQFF
TRBJ2-1	TRBV12-3/TRBV12-4	NA	NA	TGTGCCAGCCGGAGAGGAGATGAGCAGTTCTTC	CASRRGDEQFF
TRBJ2-5	TRBV20-1	NA	many	TGCAGTGCTAGTCCGCTAGCGAAGGAGGAGACCCAGTACTTC	CSASPLAKEETQYF
TRBJ1-3	TRBV19	NA	NA	TGTGCCAGTAGTACGACAGCTGGAAACACCATATATTTT	CASSTTAGNTIYF
TRBJ1-5	TRBV6-6	TRBD1	many	TGTGCCAGCAGTAGCCCGACAGGGCCTAATCAGCCCCAGCATTTT	CASSSPTGPNQPQHF
TRBJ2-2	TRBV20-1	NA	many	TGCAGTGCTAGAGATCGACACAAAAGGGACACCGGGGAGCTGTTTTTT	CSARDRHKRDTGELFF
TRBJ1-2	TRBV5-1	NA	many	TGCGCCAGCAGCTTGACTGCAGCCCCTAACTATGGCTACACCTTC	CASSLTAAPNYGYTF
TRBJ2-1	TRBV5-1	TRBD2	many	TGCGCCAGCAGCTTGGGACTAGCGGGAGTCGGCTCCTACAATGAGCAGTTCTTC	CASSLGLAGVGSYNEQFF
TRBJ2-3	TRBV20-1	NA	many	TGCAGTGCTAGACCACGGACTTCCACAGATACGCAGTATTTT	CSARPRTSTDTQYF
TRBJ1-1	TRBV18	NA	many	TGTGCCAGCTCACCACTGAAGGGTCAGAACACTGAAGCTTTCTTT	CASSPLKGQNTEAFF
TRBJ2-1	TRBV20-1	TRBD2	many	TGCAGCACCGGGACTAGCAATGAGCAGTTCTTC	CSTGTSNEQFF
TRBJ1-6	TRBV27	TRBD1	NA	TGTGCCAGCAGTTTATCGCCGGGACAGGGGGGATTCTCCTATAATTCACCCCTCCACTTT	CASSLSPGQGGFSYNSPLHF
TRBJ2-7	TRBV29-1	TRBD2	many	TGCAGCGTGGGGGGTAGCGGGACCTACGAGCAGTACTTC	CSVGGSGTYEQYF
TRBJ2-1	TRBV10-3	TRBD1	NA	TGTGCCATCAAGCCCGACAGGGGGCTCGATGAGCAGTTCTTC	CAIKPDRGLDEQFF
TRBJ1-3	TRBV18	TRBD1	few	TGTGCCAGCTCACCGGGGACAGGACGAAACACCATATATTTT	CASSPGTGRNTIYF
TRBJ2-2	TRBV28	NA	few	TGTGCCAGCAGATGGGACTCAGCGAACACCGGGGAGCTGTTTTTT	CASRWDSANTGELFF
TRBJ2-1	TRBV11-2	NA	few	TGTGCCAGCAGCTTGACGAATGAGCAGTTCTTC	CASSLTNEQFF
TRBJ2-3	TRBV11-2	NA	NA	TGTGCCAGCAGCTTAGGGCAGAGCACAGATACGCAGTATTTT	CASSLGQSTDTQYF
TRBJ2-7	TRBV20-1	NA	NA	TGCAGTGCTGATACTGCCCGGACATTCTCACTCGCCGAGCAGTACTTC	CSADTARTFSLAEQYF
TRBJ2-6	TRBV28	TRBD1	NA	TGTGCCAGCAGTCAGAATGACAGGGTAGCTGGGGCCAACGTCCTGACTTTC	CASSQNDRVAGANVLTF
TRBJ2-7	TRBV5-1	NA	many	TGCGCCAGCAGCCCTCGACCAAGGGGGGGAACCCCCTACGAGCAGTACTTC	CASSPRPRGGTPYEQYF
TRBJ2-3	TRBV5-1	TRBD2	NA	TGCGCCAGCAGCGCTAATATCGGGACTAGCGGGGGGGATACGCAGTATTTT	CASSANIGTSGGDTQYF
TRBJ2-5	TRBV11-2	NA	many	TGTGCCAGCCGCCAGCCGACGTATCAAGAGACCCAGTACTTC	CASRQPTYQETQYF
TRBJ1-5	TRBV7-8	NA	NA	TGTGCCAGCAGCTTAGGAATATGGGGTGCAGAGCCCCAGCATTTT	CASSLGIWGAEPQHF
TRBJ2-1	TRBV9	NA	many	TGTGCCAGCAGCGTAGACGGGAGTCGCAATGAGCAGTTCTTC	CASSVDGSRNEQFF
TRBJ2-3	TRBV9	TRBD2	few	TGTGCCAGCAGCTCCTCAGCTACCGGGACTACTAGCACAGATACGCAGTATTTT	CASSSSATGTTSTDTQYF
TRBJ2-7	TRBV18	TRBD2	few	TGTGCCAGCTCACCACGGACTAGCGGGAGATACGAGCAGTACTTC	CASSPRTSGRYEQYF
TRBJ2-1	TRBV6-5	TRBD1	few	TGTGCCAGCAGCCCGTCGGGACAGGGCTACAATGAGCAGTTCTTC	CASSPSGQGYNEQFF
TRBJ2-7	TRBV6-5	TRBD2	many	TGTGCCAGCAGTCCGGGACTAGCGCTTAGCTCCTACGAGCAGTACTTC	CASSPGLALSSYEQYF
TRBJ2-5	TRBV7-9	TRBD1	few	TGTGCCAGCAGCACAGCCGGACAGGCAGAGACCCAGTACTTC	CASSTAGQAETQYF
TRBJ2-3	TRBV4-3	TRBD1	NA	TGCGCCAGCAGCCAAGAAAGAGGGCGGACAGGGGGATTCACAGATACGCAGTATTTT	CASSQERGRTGGFTDTQYF
TRBJ2-1	TRBV7-2	TRBD2	many	TGTGCCAGCAGGACTAGCGGGAGGGCTGAGCAGTTCTTC	CASRTSGRAEQFF
TRBJ1-1	TRBV20-1	NA	few	TGCAGAGGAGGGGGAGATGCAATGAACACTGAAGCTTTCTTT	CRGGGDAMNTEAFF
TRBJ1-1	TRBV20-1	NA	many	TGCAGTGCTAGGAAAACAGGGAACACTGAAGCTTTCTTT	CSARKTGNTEAFF
TRBJ2-3	TRBV29-1	NA	few	TGCAGCGTTTACGGGGATGAAGATACGCAGTATTTT	CSVYGDEDTQYF
TRBJ2-2	TRBV5-1	TRBD1	many	TGCGCCAGCAGCTCCCGAGGGGGCACGGACACCGGGGAGCTGTTTTTT	CASSSRGGTDTGELFF
TRBJ1-3	TRBV4-2	NA	many	TGTGCCAGCAGCCAAGATCCAGGGGCAGGAAACACCATATATTTT	CASSQDPGAGNTIYF